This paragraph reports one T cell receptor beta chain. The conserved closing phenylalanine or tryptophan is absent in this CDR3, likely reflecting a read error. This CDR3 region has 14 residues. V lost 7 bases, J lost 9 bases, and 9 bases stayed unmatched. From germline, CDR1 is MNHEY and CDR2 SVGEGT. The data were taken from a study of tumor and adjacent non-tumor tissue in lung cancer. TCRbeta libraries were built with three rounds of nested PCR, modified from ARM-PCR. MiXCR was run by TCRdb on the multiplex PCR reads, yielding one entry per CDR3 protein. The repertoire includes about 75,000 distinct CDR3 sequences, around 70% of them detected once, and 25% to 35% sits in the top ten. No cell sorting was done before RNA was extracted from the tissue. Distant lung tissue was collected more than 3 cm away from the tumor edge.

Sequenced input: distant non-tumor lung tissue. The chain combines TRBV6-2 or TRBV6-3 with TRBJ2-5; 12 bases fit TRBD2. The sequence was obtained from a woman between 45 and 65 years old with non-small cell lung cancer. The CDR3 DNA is TGTGCCAGCAACCGACTAGCGGGAGTGGAGGCCCAGTACTCC. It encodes CASNRLAGVEAQYS.